Each of the 21 T cell receptor beta chains below was sequenced from the same sample in a study of memory CD4+ T cells and cytomegalovirus serostatus. The sort gate was single viable CD3+CD4+CD8-CD45RO+ cells for memory CD4+ T cells. Some clones are missing from TCRdb's copy, which holds only in-frame ones; the method was immunoSEQ multiplex PCR. The sample includes about 82,000 clones, 65% to 85% of them seen just once. The sequenced sample was memory CD4+ T cells from blood. The receptor set was obtained from an adult in good health and CMV-seronegative.

The rearrangement uses TRBV29-1 and TRBJ1-3, with no clear D. Between the trimmed V and J ends, which lost 4 bases and 0 bases, there was a span of 10 bases. Germline V gives CDR1 SQVTM, CDR2 ANQGSEA. The CDR3 is made up of 14 amino acids. The CDR3 nucleotides are TGCAGCGTTGTTCGACGGAGCTCTGGAAACACCATATATTTT. The encoded protein is CSVVRRSSGNTIYF.

The V call is TRBV18, the J call TRBJ1-4, with D tentatively TRBD1 (6 bases). The CDR3 is made up of 17 amino acids. Trimming cost V 6 bases and J 2 bases, with 19 bases left between them. Germline loops: CDR1 KGHSH, CDR2 LQKENI. The CDR3 is CASSQRQAVTTNEKLFF. CDR3 nucleotide sequence: TGTGCCAGCTCGCAAAGACAGGCGGTTACCACTAATGAAAAACTGTTTTTT.

The chain uses TRBV15 and TRBJ1-5, with unresolved D. This CDR3 comprises 13 residues. CDR1 LNHNV and CDR2 YYDKDF come from the germline V gene (reference sequence). The ends were cut back, 6 bases at V and 7 bases at J, with 13 bases in the middle. The CDR3 is CATRKRDAQPQHF. The DNA for the CDR3 is TGTGCCACCAGAAAAAGGGATGCCCAGCCCCAGCATTTT.

The chain joins TRBV4-2 to TRBJ2-3; the match to TRBD1 covers 9 bases. V lost 4 bases, J lost 2 bases, and 4 bases stayed unmatched. The CDR3 length is 15 residues. The germline V gene encodes CDR1 LGHNA and CDR2 YNFKEQ. CDR3 nucleotides: TGTGCCAGCAGCCCCCGGGACAGGGACACAGATACGCAGTATTTT. This gives the protein CASSPRDRDTDTQYF.

V is TRBV25-1 and J is TRBJ2-1; D remains ambiguous. The CDR3 is 18 amino acids. CDR1 and CDR2 from the germline V gene are MGHDK and SYGVNS. The V gene lost 2 bases and the J gene lost 4 bases, with 21 bases spanning the gap. The CDR3 DNA sequence: TGTGCCAGCAGTGAAAGCTCCCTGGTGCGGCAGAAGTACAATGAGCAGTTCTTC. Its translation is CASSESSLVRQKYNEQFF.

J is TRBJ2-3 and V is TRBV12-5, with TRBD1 matching over 7 bases. CDR3 length: 12 residues. Germline CDR1 LGHNT, CDR2 FRNRAP. Losses at the gene ends were 5 bases for V and 11 bases for J; bases not matched to a gene: 7. CDR3 sequence reads: CASGPEGAVQYF. The DNA for the CDR3 is TGTGCTAGTGGTCCCGAGGGGGCAGTGCAGTATTTT.

This sequence joins TRBV5-8 and TRBJ2-3, with 10 bases matching TRBD1. This CDR3 is built from 17 residues. Looked up from germline, CDR1 is SGHTS and CDR2 is YDEGEE. V shed 4 bases, J shed 0 bases, and the junction held 8 bases outside the gene matches. CDR3 protein: CASSPGDRGVSTDTQYF. In nucleotides, the CDR3 is TGTGCCAGCAGCCCGGGGGACAGGGGCGTTAGCACAGATACGCAGTATTTT.

The chain has TRBV27 and TRBJ1-6; D gene ambiguous. This CDR3 spans 14 amino acids. V was clipped by 4 bases and J by 14 bases, with 18 bases between them. Germline CDR1 and CDR2: MNHEY and SMNVEV (reference sequence). The CDR3 sequence: CASSSQWASGTLHF. The CDR3 DNA reads as TGTGCCAGCAGTTCCCAATGGGCCTCAGGCACCCTCCACTTT.

The chain combines TRBV19 with TRBJ2-5; possibly TRBD1 for D (6 bases). Looked up from germline, CDR1 is LNHDA and CDR2 is SQIVND (reference sequence). The V and J ends lost 5 bases and 1 base respectively, with 17 bases between them. This CDR3 is built from 16 residues. CDR3 nucleotide sequence: TGTGCCAGTAGTCCTAAGAAGGCAGGGGCCCAAGAGACCCAGTACTTC. It specifies CASSPKKAGAQETQYF.

The rearrangement links TRBV10-3 to TRBJ2-6; D remains unclear. Germline V gene sequence: CDR1 ENHRY, CDR2 SYGVKD. CDR3 length equals 15 residues. Trimming shortened V by 1 base and J by 1 base, and 5 bases separated the two germline ends. The CDR3 is CAISEWGSGANVLTF. The CDR3 nucleotides read TGTGCCATCAGTGAGTGGGGATCTGGGGCCAACGTCCTGACTTTC.

There are a few counts of this clone. This CDR3 is also generated by other DNA sequences in the sample. The rearrangement uses TRBV11-3 and TRBJ1-1, with D perhaps matching TRBD1 (5 bases). V was cut by 1 base and J by 5 bases, with 8 bases left in between. The length of the CDR3 is 13 residues. CDR1 and CDR2 from the germline V gene are SGHNT and YENEEA. The CDR3 region is CASSLVGGTEAFF. The CDR3 DNA follows: TGTGCCAGCAGCTTAGTGGGGGGAACTGAAGCTTTCTTT.

The chain is built from TRBV19 and TRBJ1-6; D not resolved. The germline gives CDR1 LNHDA, CDR2 SQIVND (reference sequence). This CDR3 contains 16 residues. The V and J ends lost 5 bases and 0 bases respectively, with 11 bases between them. The CDR3 region is CASSWAASSYNSPLHF. In DNA, the CDR3 is TGTGCCAGTAGTTGGGCAGCTTCCTCCTATAATTCACCCCTCCACTTT. Complete variable domain (other parts from reference TRBV19 and TRBJ1-6): DGGITQSPKYLFRKEGQNVTLSCEQNLNHDAMYWYRQDPGQGLRLIYYSQIVNDFQKGDIAEGYSVSREKKESFPLTVTSAQKNPTAFYLCASSWAASSYNSPLHFGNGTRLTVT.

This clone was picked up one time. V gene TRBV5-1 combines with J gene TRBJ2-1, with D unclear. Deletions cut 2 bases from V and 0 bases from J, with 15 bases between. CDR1 and CDR2 from the germline V gene are SGHRS and YFSETQ. CDR3 length: 17 amino acids. The CDR3 DNA sequence: TGCGCCAGCAGCTTTGATCTCGGACGGAGCTCCTACAATGAGCAGTTCTTC. This translates into CASSFDLGRSSYNEQFF.

The rearrangement links TRBV7-8 to TRBJ2-7; no clear D gene. The V end was cut by 2 bases, the J end by 6 bases, with 5 bases between. The CDR3 runs to 11 residues. In germline, CDR1 is SGHVS, CDR2 FQNEAQ. CDR3 amino acids: CASSLTTEQYF. CDR3 sequence (DNA): TGTGCCAGCAGCTTAACGACCGAGCAGTACTTC.

This chain joins TRBV27 and TRBJ2-1, with 10 positions matching TRBD2. Germline assignment: CDR1 MNHEY and CDR2 SMNVEV (reference sequence). This CDR3 spans 17 amino acids. The junction had 7 bases not matched to a gene; V was cut back by 0 bases and J by 5 bases. The CDR3 region has the DNA TGTGCCAGCAGTTTATCAAGCGGGGGGGCATTCGACAATGAGCAGTTCTTC. Its protein product is CASSLSSGGAFDNEQFF.

V gene TRBV20-1 combines with J gene TRBJ2-1; perhaps TRBD2 as D (5 bases). This CDR3 comprises 10 residues. CDR1 and CDR2 from the germline V gene are DFQATT and SNEGSKA (reference sequence). The V and J ends lost 6 bases and 9 bases respectively, with 9 bases between them. Written as DNA, the CDR3 is TGCAGTGCGAGGGCGCGTGAGCAGTTCTTC. This gives the protein CSARAREQFF.

This clone came up a few times. This rearrangement joins TRBV7-8 to TRBJ1-6; D unresolved. V lost 1 base and J lost 6, with 4 bases in between. Germline V lookup: CDR1 SGHVS, CDR2 FQNEAQ. The CDR3 runs to 13 residues. DNA for the CDR3: TGTGCCAGCAGCTTAGTCGGTAATTCACCCCTCCACTTT. Protein: CASSLVGNSPLHF.

The genes are TRBV10-3 and TRBJ2-1, with D perhaps matching TRBD1 or TRBD2 (5 bases each). The CDR3 is made up of 14 amino acids. Germline V lookup: CDR1 ENHRY, CDR2 SYGVKD. V lost 2 bases to trimming and J lost 11 bases, with 16 bases between them. The DNA of the CDR3 is TGTGCCATCAGTGAGGGGACGGTCGGGGTAAAGCAGTTCTTC. Residues: CAISEGTVGVKQFF.

The V gene is TRBV9, the J gene TRBJ2-2; TRBD1 might be the D (7 bases). Trimming removed 2 bases at V and 4 bases at J, with 18 bases between. The CDR3 has 17 residues. Per the germline V gene, CDR1 is SGDLS and CDR2 is YYNGEE. CDR3 protein: CASSVGLGGGRTGELFF. The CDR3 DNA follows: TGTGCCAGCAGCGTCGGCCTTGGAGGGGGCCGCACCGGGGAGCTGTTTTTT.

The chain is built from TRBV5-6 and TRBJ1-1, with D unresolved. The CDR3 contains 13 residues. V lost 4 bases to trimming and J lost 0 bases, with 7 bases between them. CDR1 and CDR2 from the germline V gene are SGHDT and YYEEEE. The CDR3 reads CASSGIMNTEAFF. For the CDR3, the DNA is TGTGCCAGCAGCGGGATTATGAACACTGAAGCTTTCTTT.

V usage is TRBV6-5 and J usage is TRBJ2-2, with 7 bases lining up with TRBD1. CDR1 MNHEY and CDR2 SVGAGI come from the germline V gene. V lost 2 bases to trimming and J lost 6 bases; unmatched junction nucleotides: 6. The length of the CDR3 is 15 residues. This CDR3 reads CASSYGGTASGELFF. Written as DNA, the CDR3 is TGTGCCAGCAGTTACGGTGGGACAGCCTCCGGGGAGCTGTTTTTT.